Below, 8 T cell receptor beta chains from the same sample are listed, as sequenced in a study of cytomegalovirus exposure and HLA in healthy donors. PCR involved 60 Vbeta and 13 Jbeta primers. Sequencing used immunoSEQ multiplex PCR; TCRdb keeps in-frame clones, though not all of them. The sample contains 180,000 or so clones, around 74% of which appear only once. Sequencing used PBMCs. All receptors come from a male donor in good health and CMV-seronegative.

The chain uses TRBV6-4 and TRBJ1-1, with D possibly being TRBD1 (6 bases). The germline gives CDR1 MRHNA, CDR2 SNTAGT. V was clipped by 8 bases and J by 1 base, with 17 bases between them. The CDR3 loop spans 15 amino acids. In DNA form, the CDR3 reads TGTGCCAGCCGTCCGGGACACACTCCGAACACTGAAGCTTTCTTT. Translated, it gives CASRPGHTPNTEAFF.

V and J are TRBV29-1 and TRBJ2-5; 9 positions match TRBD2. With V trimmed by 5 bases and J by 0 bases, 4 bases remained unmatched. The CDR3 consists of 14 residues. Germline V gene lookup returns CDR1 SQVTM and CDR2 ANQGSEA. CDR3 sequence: CSVKGGGDQETQYF. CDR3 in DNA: TGCAGCGTTAAAGGCGGGGGGGACCAAGAGACCCAGTACTTC.

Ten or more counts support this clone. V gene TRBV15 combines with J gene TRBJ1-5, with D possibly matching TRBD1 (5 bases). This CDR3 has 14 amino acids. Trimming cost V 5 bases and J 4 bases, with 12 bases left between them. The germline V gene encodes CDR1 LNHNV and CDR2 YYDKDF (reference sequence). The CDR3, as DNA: TGTGCCACCAGCGGAACAAGGGGAAATCAGCCCCAGCATTTT. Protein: CATSGTRGNQPQHF. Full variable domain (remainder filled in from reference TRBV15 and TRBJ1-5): DAMVIQNPRYQVTQFGKPVTLSCSQTLNHNVMYWYQQKSSQAPKLLFHYYDKDFNNEADTPDNFQSRRPNTSFCFLDIRSPGLGDTAMYLCATSGTRGNQPQHFGDGTRLSIL.

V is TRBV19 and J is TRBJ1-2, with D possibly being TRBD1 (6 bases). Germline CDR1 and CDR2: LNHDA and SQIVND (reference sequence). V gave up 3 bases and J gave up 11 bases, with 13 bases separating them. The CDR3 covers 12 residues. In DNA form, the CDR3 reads TGTGCCAGTAGTATTATGGGACAATTGTACACCTTC. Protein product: CASSIMGQLYTF.

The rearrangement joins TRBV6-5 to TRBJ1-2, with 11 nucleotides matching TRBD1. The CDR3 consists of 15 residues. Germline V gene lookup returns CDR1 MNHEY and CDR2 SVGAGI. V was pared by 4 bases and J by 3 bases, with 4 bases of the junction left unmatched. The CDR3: CASSSRTGGDYGYTF. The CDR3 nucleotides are TGTGCCAGCAGTTCCCGGACAGGGGGCGACTATGGCTACACCTTC.

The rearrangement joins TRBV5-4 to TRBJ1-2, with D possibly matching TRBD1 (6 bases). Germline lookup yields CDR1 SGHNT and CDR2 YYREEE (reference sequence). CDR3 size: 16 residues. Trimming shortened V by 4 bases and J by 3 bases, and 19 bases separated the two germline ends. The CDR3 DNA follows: TGTGCCAGCAGCCAAGAAGGTGCAGGACAGTACTATGGCTACACCTTC. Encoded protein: CASSQEGAGQYYGYTF.

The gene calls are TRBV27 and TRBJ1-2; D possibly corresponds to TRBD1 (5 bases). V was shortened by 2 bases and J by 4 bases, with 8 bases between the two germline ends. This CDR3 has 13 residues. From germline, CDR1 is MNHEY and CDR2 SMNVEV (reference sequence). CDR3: CASSLGASYGYTF. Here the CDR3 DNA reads TGTGCCAGCAGTTTAGGGGCCTCCTATGGCTACACCTTC.

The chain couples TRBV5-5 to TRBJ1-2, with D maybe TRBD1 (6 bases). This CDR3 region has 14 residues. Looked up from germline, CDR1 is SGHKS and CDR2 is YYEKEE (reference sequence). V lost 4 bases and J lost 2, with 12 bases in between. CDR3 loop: CASSTQGTNYGYTF. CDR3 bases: TGTGCCAGCAGCACGCAGGGGACGAACTATGGCTACACCTTC.